One T cell receptor beta chain is described in this entry. This clone was seen a few times. Its antigen is unknown. Base qualities were left out, and no much larger clone turns up one base away. This sample was taken from a study of beta chain features in type 1 diabetes listed by TCRdb under 2018. Notes on the research overall: Mean age, gender distribution, total cell number and subset yield did not differ between patients and healthy donors. A total of around 110,000,000 sorted cells were examined across all samples, and RNA yield correlated strongly with the number of cells per subset. The study compared the TCRB repertoires of sorted circulating CD4+ T cell subsets in recently diagnosed type 1 diabetes patients with those in matched healthy donors. Naive and central memory subsets were obtained from all 30 or so donors, but regulatory and stem cell-like memory subsets were isolated from only 8 patients and 8 healthy donors. Results the study describes overall, beyond this receptor: Because cDNA was sequenced instead of genomic DNA, highly expressing activated cells could be over-represented, though the groups showed no difference in activation or CD3 levels. In all four CD4+ subsets, TCRB CDR3 length was moderately but significantly shorter in type 1 diabetes patients. At VDJ recombination sites, patients with type 1 diabetes made fewer insertions and deleted more nucleotides, a pattern implying thymic rearrangement abnormalities. Naive, central memory and regulatory TCRB repertoires appeared to be more alike among patients than among healthy donors. PCR may preferentially amplify shorter templates, but because patient and control samples were amplified and corrected together, any resulting skew would affect both groups equally. Because the HLA sub-analyses included only small numbers of individuals, any influence of HLA type on TCRB rearrangement was left unresolved.

From each donor, a single peripheral blood sample of approximately 110 mL on average was drawn into heparinised tubes. Using a panel that included CD45RO, CCR7, CD25, CD127, CD95 and CD27, naive, central memory, regulatory and stem cell-like memory CD4+ T cells were sorted on a BD FACSAria II. Purity was above 95% for every sorted population. PBMCs were isolated immediately by Lymphoprep density gradient centrifugation and stained directly without culture. So that batch effects would be minimized, each experiment stained and sorted samples in pairs, pairing one healthy donor with one patient. Unmatched junction bases come to 11, with V trimmed by 3 bases and J by 2 bases. CDR1 MGHRA and CDR2 YSYEKL are derived from the germline V gene. The CDR3 sequence holds 17 residues, the cysteine and phenylalanine included. The entry retains the CDR3 DNA only, 51 bases that are in frame from base 1. All of the isolated RNA was reverse transcribed with the High Capacity cDNA Reverse Transcription Kit, so expressed TCRB transcripts were sequenced. Deep immunoSEQ sequencing was applied to naive, central memory and regulatory T cell samples, giving an average of roughly 3.5 million total reads per sample. Sorted cells were lysed in RLT buffer and RNA was extracted with DNase-treated RNeasy Micro or Mini kits, depending on cell number. Each cell subset was processed separately to prevent cross-contamination, with patient and healthy donor samples processed together. The immunoSEQ multiplex PCR was used to amplify TCRB sequences from cDNA, yielding 87-bp fragments that span the CDR3 region. Sequencing of the amplicons was performed on the Illumina HiSeq platform. In the authors' own workflow: Synthetic template baselines were used to correct PCR bias computationally, reads within Hamming distance 2 were collapsed, and singletons that could not be merged were discarded. Reads were aligned against IMGT to assign V, D and J genes, CDR3 length and insertions or deletions at six rearrangement sites. Within each subset, clonotype counts were normalized to sorted cell number, and only after that were true diversity and Gini coefficients computed with the tcR R package. The overlap coefficient, calculated on TCRB nucleotide sequences, was used to quantify repertoire sharing. As a proxy for the pre-selection repertoire, out-of-frame TCRB sequences from naive cells were analyzed. Sourced from immuneACCESS, this table was stored by TCRdb with only in-frame sequences that have V and J called. A share of the clones is absent; for the studies checked, an unresolved V gene accounts for under half, and the remainder has no known explanation. V, J and clone size are taken as reported in that table, and D and trimming were inferred from the DNA itself. This sample lists 300,000 to 400,000 clones; roughly 12% were detected once. Roughly 0.017% of the sample goes to the ten largest clones.

The sequencing sample was made of naive CD4+ T cells from blood. What this sample's cell subset or site label stands for: true naive CD4+ T cells. The source is a man between 18 and 35 years old in good health. The sequence is built from TRBV4-1 and TRBJ2-3; 7 central bases correspond to TRBD1. The sequence in DNA is TGCGCCAGCAGCCAGGGAAGGGACAGAGGTTCCACAGATACGCAGTATTTT. This translates into CASSQGRDRGSTDTQYF.